These T cell receptor beta chains were read from a single sample in a study of blood T cells in healthy people across ages. In TCRdb, the 5' RACE reads were re-called with MiXCR into one record per CDR3 protein. The sample contains 1 million or so distinct CDR3 sequences, more than 35% of which appear only once. Sample: blood. Receptors originate from a woman between 55 and 75 years old in good health. Each CDR3 is given with its conserved first and last residue. The D gene is left open where the match is weak. Where a row states a size, it is once, few, many or the class of an expanded clone; other rows omit it.

abundance | d_gene | j_gene | v_gene | CDR3aa | CDR3nt
- | - | TRBJ2-7 | TRBV6-2/TRBV6-3 | CATTGSGYEQYF | TGTGCCACCACGGGTAGCGGCTACGAGCAGTACTTC
- | - | TRBJ1-1 | TRBV5-6 | CASSLEGPRWTEAFF | TGTGCCAGCAGCTTGGAAGGTCCTAGATGGACTGAAGCTTTCTTT
- | TRBD1 | TRBJ1-6 | TRBV4-1 | CASSHGTGDSPLHF | TGCGCCAGCAGCCACGGGACAGGGGATTCACCCCTCCACTTT
many | - | TRBJ2-1 | TRBV20-1 | CSASGGLVNEQFF | TGCAGTGCTAGCGGGGGCCTTGTGAATGAGCAGTTCTTC
- | - | TRBJ1-5 | TRBV12-3/TRBV12-4 | CASSMSGVNSQPQHF | TGTGCCAGCAGTATGTCAGGGGTGAACAGTCAGCCCCAGCATTTT
- | - | TRBJ2-3 | TRBV5-1 | CVSSPGLGTDTDTQYF | TGCGTCAGCAGCCCCGGATTGGGGACGGACACAGATACGCAGTATTTT
- | - | TRBJ2-1 | TRBV20-1 | CSVGKDQYNEQFF | TGCAGTGTCGGCAAAGACCAATACAATGAGCAGTTCTTC
few | - | TRBJ2-1 | TRBV27 | CASSPPVQGSYNEQFF | TGTGCCAGCAGTCCACCAGTGCAGGGTTCCTACAATGAGCAGTTCTTC
few | TRBD2 | TRBJ2-3 | TRBV2 | CASSPSGSADTQYF | TGTGCCAGCAGTCCTAGCGGGAGTGCAGATACGCAGTATTTT
- | TRBD1 | TRBJ1-2 | TRBV20-1 | CSAGGTGDGGQYGYTF | TGCAGTGCTGGAGGGACAGGGGACGGGGGACAATATGGCTACACCTTC
few | TRBD2 | TRBJ2-7 | TRBV12-3/TRBV12-4 | CASSVSGRVTYEQYF | TGTGCCAGCAGCGTTAGCGGGAGGGTCACCTACGAGCAGTACTTC
- | TRBD2 | TRBJ2-7 | TRBV7-6 | CASSLAAGGISSYEQYF | TGTGCCAGCAGCTTAGCAGCGGGAGGCATAAGCTCCTACGAGCAGTACTTC
few | - | TRBJ1-5 | TRBV6-1 | CASRQSGSNQPQHF | TGTGCCAGCAGACAGTCCGGCTCCAATCAGCCCCAGCATTTT
- | TRBD2 | TRBJ2-7 | TRBV28 | CASSVNRLATKDEQYF | TGTGCCAGCAGTGTAAACCGACTAGCCACAAAGGACGAGCAGTACTTC
few | - | TRBJ1-1 | TRBV5-1 | CASRAGLNTEAFF | TGCGCCAGCAGAGCAGGGCTGAACACTGAAGCTTTCTTT
- | TRBD1 | TRBJ2-7 | TRBV20-1 | CSARGRDRAYEQYF | TGCAGTGCTAGAGGGCGGGACAGGGCCTACGAGCAGTACTTC
- | - | TRBJ1-1 | TRBV10-3 | CAISDLTGEAFF | TGTGCCATCAGTGATCTTACAGGGGAAGCTTTCTTT
few | TRBD2 | TRBJ2-3 | TRBV4-1 | CASSQDGDRLAGELDTQYF | TGCGCCAGCAGCCAAGATGGGGATAGACTAGCGGGAGAGCTGGATACGCAGTATTTT